These 21 T cell receptor beta chains share one sample of origin, sequenced in a study of T cells expressing NK-cell markers. For each CDR3 protein, TCRdb gives one entry from its re-call of the 5' RACE reads, without DNA. This sample's table reports some 120,000 distinct CDR3 sequences. Sequenced material: blood T cells: a sorted CD56 or NKG2C T cell subset, CD4+ or CD8+ T cells, or bulk PBMC T cells (not recorded which). These receptors were collected from a woman aged 18 to 75 in good health.

The chain combines TRBV29-1 with TRBJ2-7; there is no DNA to check the TCRdb D call of TRBD1. CDR3 size: 13 residues. Germline CDR1 reads SQVTM; CDR2 reads ANQGSEA. CDR3 protein: CSGRQESSYEQYF.

V and J are TRBV6-2 or TRBV6-3 and TRBJ1-5; without DNA, the TCRdb call of TRBD1 cannot be checked. Looked up from germline, CDR1 is MNHEY and CDR2 is SVGEGT. The CDR3 sequence is 13 residues long. CDR3 region: CASGQGYNQPQHF.

This sequence joins TRBV21-1 and TRBJ2-2; TCRdb picks TRBD1, but there is no DNA to check that call. TRBV21-1 represents a pseudogene. CDR3 length: 15 amino acids. CDR3 region: CASTPSAANTGELFF.

J is TRBJ2-5 and V is TRBV5-1; lacking DNA, the TRBD2 call made by TCRdb goes unchecked. Looked up from germline, CDR1 is SGHRS and CDR2 is YFSETQ. This CDR3 is 13 amino acids long. The CDR3 region is CASSSTAEETQYF.

This chain links TRBV6-5 with TRBJ2-1; there is no DNA to check the TCRdb D call of TRBD1. The CDR3 sequence is 13 residues long. Germline CDR1 and CDR2: MNHEY and SVGAGI. This CDR3 is CASSYNGPPEQFF.

The V gene is TRBV4-2, the J gene TRBJ2-7; the TCRdb D gene call, TRBD1, has no DNA to confirm it. CDR3 length: 14 amino acids. The V gene's germline CDR1 is LGHNA and CDR2 YNFKEQ. The CDR3 protein is CASSQGTGLAEQYF.

The chain links TRBV7-9 to TRBJ1-1. CDR1 is SEHNR, CDR2 FQNEAQ, per germline (reference sequence). CDR3 length: 13 amino acids. CDR3: CATLGRMNTEAFF.

V gene TRBV4-1 combines with J gene TRBJ2-2; no DNA is available, so the TRBD2 call from TCRdb remains unchecked. The germline gives CDR1 MGHRA, CDR2 YSYEKL. This CDR3 contains 17 residues. CDR3 in amino acids: CASSQVGAEANTGELFF.

J is TRBJ2-3 and V is TRBV12-3 or TRBV12-4. There are 11 residues in the CDR3. CDR3 loop: CASSPTDTQYF.

V and J are TRBV5-1 and TRBJ2-1; TCRdb's D call, TRBD2, is unchecked because there is no DNA. This CDR3 is 15 amino acids long. CDR1 is SGHRS, CDR2 YFSETQ, per germline. CDR3 amino acids: CASSLASGGYNEQFF. The full variable domain, in which reference TRBV5-1 and TRBJ2-1 provide the parts outside the CDR3, is KAGVTQTPRYLIKTRGQQVTLSCSPISGHRSVSWYQQTPGQGLQFLFEYFSETQRNKGNFPGRFSGRQFSNSRSEMNVSTLELGDSALYLCASSLASGGYNEQFFGPGTRLTVL.

This chain links TRBV29-1 with TRBJ2-3. CDR3 length equals 14 residues. Per the germline V gene, CDR1 is SQVTM and CDR2 is ANQGSEA. The CDR3 is CSVEDLAITDTQYF.

This chain uses TRBV4-1 with TRBJ2-7. The CDR3 is 13 residues long. Germline V lookup: CDR1 MGHRA, CDR2 YSYEKL. CDR3 region: CASSQATGWEQYF.

This CDR3 is CASSLLSVPGGDTQYF. The gene calls are TRBV27 and TRBJ2-3; without DNA, the TCRdb call of TRBD2 cannot be checked. This CDR3 contains 16 residues. Germline CDR1 and CDR2: MNHEY and SMNVEV (reference sequence).

CDR3 residues: CASSVTGGTQYF. V is TRBV12-3 or TRBV12-4 and J is TRBJ2-3; no DNA is available, so the TRBD1 call from TCRdb remains unchecked. The CDR3 length is 12 residues.

The J gene is TRBJ2-1, the V gene TRBV6-2 or TRBV6-3; there is no DNA to check the TCRdb D call of TRBD1. The CDR3 spans 14 residues. Germline V gene data show CDR1 as MNHEY and CDR2 as SVGEGT. The CDR3 reads CASSPQEEVNEQFF.

The V and J genes are TRBV20-1 and TRBJ2-1; TCRdb gives TRBD2 as the D gene, but with no DNA this cannot be confirmed. This CDR3 has 15 residues. Germline V gene sequence: CDR1 DFQATT, CDR2 SNEGSKA (reference sequence). This chain's CDR3 is CSARASTSGGNEQFF.

The CDR3 protein is CASRNGLVLTDTQYF. The chain uses TRBV14 and TRBJ2-3; with no DNA, the TCRdb D assignment of TRBD2 cannot be verified. The CDR3 loop spans 15 amino acids. The germline V gene encodes CDR1 SGHDN and CDR2 FVKESK.

The chain recombines TRBV9 with TRBJ2-1. Germline CDR1 is SGDLS and CDR2 is YYNGEE. The CDR3 extends over 14 amino acids. The CDR3 spells CASSVGAPYNEQFF.

V and J are TRBV20-1 and TRBJ2-5; with no DNA, the TCRdb D assignment of TRBD2 cannot be verified. Germline values: CDR1 DFQATT, CDR2 SNEGSKA (reference sequence). There are 15 residues in the CDR3. CDR3 sequence: CSALPRASGRETQYF.

This sequence joins TRBV4-2 and TRBJ2-3. The CDR3 sequence is 15 residues long. The germline CDR1 and CDR2 sequences are LGHNA and YNFKEQ. CDR3 region: CASSRNFPSTDTQYF.

This sequence joins TRBV12-3 or TRBV12-4 and TRBJ1-2; TCRdb picks TRBD1, but there is no DNA to check that call. CDR3 length: 14 amino acids. The CDR3: CASSLAPQGDGYTF.